The next 22 T cell receptor beta chains were all read from a single sample in a study of blood T cell repertoires in COVID-19. TCRdb's table, derived via immunoSEQ multiplex PCR, lists solely in-frame clones and lacks some. The table shows about 230,000 clones, with 65% to 90% occurring only once. Sequencing input: peripheral blood. The receptors were sampled from a man aged 40-49 years who had recovered from COVID-19.

The chain has TRBV7-2 and TRBJ2-3; D is possibly TRBD2 (6 bases). V was cut by 3 bases and J by 1 base, with 11 bases left in between. Germline values: CDR1 SGHTA, CDR2 FQGNSA. This CDR3 has 15 amino acids. The chain's CDR3 is CASSFMPSGTDTQYF. CDR3 DNA: TGTGCCAGCAGCTTTATGCCTAGCGGCACAGATACGCAGTATTTT. Using reference TRBV7-2 and TRBJ2-3 for the parts outside the CDR3, the full variable domain is GAGVSQSPSNKVTEKGKDVELRCDPISGHTALYWYRQSLGQGLEFLIYFQGNSAPDKSGLPSDRFSAERTGGSVSTLTIQRTQQEDSAVYLCASSFMPSGTDTQYFGPGTRLTVL.

This clone is a singleton in its sample. This chain links TRBV11-2 with TRBJ2-2; 7 bases agree with TRBD1. Per germline, CDR1 SGHAT and CDR2 FQNNGV. V lost 7 bases to trimming and J lost 7 bases; unmatched junction nucleotides: 9. CDR3 length: 14 amino acids. CDR3 DNA: TGTGCCAGCACCCGGACAGGTCCAGGCGGGGAGCTGTTTTTT. This translates into CASTRTGPGGELFF.

The V and J genes are TRBV19 and TRBJ1-5; 9 nucleotides align to TRBD1. CDR3 length: 18 residues. V shed 5 bases, J shed 5 bases, and the junction held 16 bases outside the gene matches. The germline V gene has CDR1 LNHDA and CDR2 SQIVND (reference sequence). The CDR3 nucleotides are TGTGCCAGTAGTGCGTTAACCGGGACAGGGCCCCGCTATCAGCCCCAGCATTTT. Encoded protein: CASSALTGTGPRYQPQHF.

The gene calls are TRBV20-1 and TRBJ2-3; D is ambiguous. CDR1 and CDR2 (germline): DFQATT, SNEGSKA (reference sequence). CDR3 length equals 11 residues. Trimming took off 6 bases at V and 3 bases at J, with 7 bases between the two ends. CDR3 residues: CSAGLTDTQYF. Here the CDR3 DNA reads TGCAGTGCCGGTTTAACAGATACGCAGTATTTT.

The J gene is TRBJ1-4, the V gene TRBV10-3, with TRBD1 matching over 7 bases. The CDR3 extends over 14 amino acids. The V gene's germline CDR1 is ENHRY and CDR2 SYGVKD. The junction had 8 bases not matched to a gene; V was cut back by 3 bases and J by 10 bases. CDR3 DNA sequence: TGTGCCATCAGTGATCAAGGGGGCTCTGGAAAACTGTTTTTT. Amino acid sequence: CAISDQGGSGKLFF.

This sequence joins TRBV3-1 (or the pseudogene TRBV3-2) and TRBJ2-7; D is possibly TRBD1 (5 bases). Germline V gene lookup returns CDR1 LGHDT and CDR2 YNNKEL (reference sequence). Trimming removed 1 base at V and 4 bases at J, with 17 bases between. The CDR3 is 16 amino acids. The DNA of the CDR3 is TGTGCCAGCAGCCAAGGGAACCAGGGTATCCATTACGAGCAGTACTTC. Protein product: CASSQGNQGIHYEQYF.

This sequence joins TRBV13 and TRBJ1-2; D ambiguous. The V gene's germline CDR1 is PRHDT and CDR2 FYEKMQ (reference sequence). V was clipped by 0 bases and J by 8 bases, with 13 bases between them. The CDR3 has 14 amino acids. The CDR3 is CASSLGLEPGGYTF. CDR3 nucleotide sequence: TGTGCCAGCAGCTTAGGCCTCGAGCCGGGAGGCTACACCTTC.

Only a few counts were recorded for this clone. This chain links TRBV27 with TRBJ1-3; D is perhaps TRBD1 (5 bases). Trimming removed 5 bases at V and 0 bases at J, with 17 bases between. The length of the CDR3 is 17 residues. Germline-derived CDR1 and CDR2 are MNHEY and SMNVEV (reference sequence). Written as DNA, the CDR3 is TGTGCCAGCAGTAGAGGGGACGGGAGCCTCTCTGGAAACACCATATATTTT. Its protein is CASSRGDGSLSGNTIYF.

This chain uses TRBV7-2 with TRBJ2-1, with D perhaps TRBD1 (6 bases). CDR1 and CDR2 (germline): SGHTA, FQGNSA. Trimming stripped 0 bases from V and 0 bases from J, with 9 bases between. The CDR3 covers 16 residues. The CDR3 spells CASSLARGSSYNEQFF. The CDR3 region has the DNA TGTGCCAGCAGCTTAGCGAGGGGGAGCTCCTACAATGAGCAGTTCTTC.

The genes are TRBV14 and TRBJ1-1, with D unclear. Germline V CDR1 and CDR2: SGHDN, FVKESK. This CDR3 contains 12 residues. The V end was cut by 3 bases, the J end by 7 bases, with 9 bases between. CDR3 nucleotide sequence: TGTGCCAGCAGCCAGGGGAGGGTTGAAGCTTTCTTT. It translates to CASSQGRVEAFF.

This clone was detected only a few times. The chain has TRBV12-5 and TRBJ1-2; D call uncertain. Trimming took off 1 base at V and 0 bases at J, with 15 bases between the two ends. The CDR3 runs to 17 residues. Per the germline V gene, CDR1 is LGHNT and CDR2 is FRNRAP. Here the CDR3 reads CASGLAPQDFTNYGYTF. The CDR3 nucleotides read TGTGCTAGTGGTTTGGCTCCCCAGGACTTTACTAACTATGGCTACACCTTC.

The chain combines TRBV5-4 with TRBJ2-5; tentative D call: TRBD2 (5 bases). The ends were cut back, 4 bases at V and 2 bases at J, with 9 bases in the middle. There are 13 residues in the CDR3. The germline V gene encodes CDR1 SGHNT and CDR2 YYREEE (reference sequence). The CDR3 coding sequence is TGTGCCAGCAGCGTGACTATACAAGAGACCCAGTACTTC. Its protein product is CASSVTIQETQYF.

The chain carries TRBV20-1 and TRBJ2-5; D is perhaps TRBD1 (5 bases). Trimming removed 7 bases at V and 9 bases at J, with 15 bases between. CDR1 and CDR2 (germline): DFQATT, SNEGSKA (reference sequence). The CDR3 extends over 11 amino acids. The CDR3 DNA is TGCAGTGGTACTTTCCAAGGGGCCCAGTACTTC. It yields the protein CSGTFQGAQYF.

This rearrangement joins TRBV12-3 or TRBV12-4 to TRBJ2-1, with TRBD2 matching 7 bases. This CDR3 has 12 amino acids. Unmatched junction bases numbered 6, after V lost 4 bases and J lost 12 bases. CDR3 nucleotide sequence: TGTGCCAGCAGTTCATGGGAGGGCGGGCAGTTCTTC. Encoded protein: CASSSWEGGQFF.

This chain uses TRBV9 with TRBJ1-3; D unclear. V gave up 0 bases and J gave up 4 bases, with 8 bases separating them. This CDR3 spans 14 amino acids. The germline V gene encodes CDR1 SGDLS and CDR2 YYNGEE. The CDR3 DNA follows: TGTGCCAGCAGCGTAGGTACAGTAGGAAACACCATATATTTT. It is translated as CASSVGTVGNTIYF.

Regarding this clone: One junction end does not reproduce the germline sequence, and a read error may be involved. V and J are TRBV7-2 and TRBJ1-2; D is uncertain. There are 13 residues in the CDR3. Germline V gene sequence: CDR1 SGHTA, CDR2 FQGNSA. CDR3 DNA: TGTGCCAGCAGCTTAGGAACTACCTATAGCTACACCTTC. Its translation is CASSLGTTYSYTF.

The V and J genes are TRBV5-6 and TRBJ2-1; TRBD1 aligns across 9 bases. Germline CDR1 is SGHDT and CDR2 is YYEEEE. With V trimmed by 4 bases and J by 0 bases, 5 bases remained unmatched. The CDR3 runs 16 residues. Here the CDR3 DNA reads TGTGCCAGCAGCGAATCGACAGGGGGCTCCTACAATGAGCAGTTCTTC. Its translation is CASSESTGGSYNEQFF.

V gene TRBV6-5 combines with J gene TRBJ2-4, with D unclear. V was clipped by 5 bases and J by 4 bases, with 12 bases between them. The CDR3 totals 14 residues. CDR1 MNHEY and CDR2 SVGAGI come from the germline V gene. The CDR3 is CASSRREAKNIQYF. The CDR3 DNA is TGTGCCAGCAGTAGGCGCGAGGCGAAAAACATTCAGTACTTC.

This clone was detected once. The chain employs TRBV30 and TRBJ1-2, with D hard to call. This CDR3 region has 15 residues. Germline V gives CDR1 GTSNPN, CDR2 SVGIG (reference sequence). V shed 3 bases and J shed 4 bases, with 18 bases lying between them. Here the CDR3 reads CAWRGKGDGPYGYTF. DNA for the CDR3: TGTGCCTGGAGGGGAAAGGGAGATGGTCCCTATGGCTACACCTTC.

This chain uses TRBV5-6 with TRBJ1-4; maybe TRBD1 (6 bases). The CDR3 sequence is 16 residues long. Germline V gene lookup returns CDR1 SGHDT and CDR2 YYEEEE. Deletions cut 3 bases from V and 0 bases from J, with 12 bases between. CDR3 loop: CASSSPGQTTNEKLFF. The CDR3, as DNA: TGTGCCAGCAGCTCGCCCGGACAGACAACTAATGAAAAACTGTTTTTT.

V usage is TRBV28 and J usage is TRBJ2-3; no firm D call. This CDR3 is built from 12 residues. Trimming took 7 bases from V and 4 from J, leaving 9 bases between them. The V gene's germline CDR1 is MDHEN and CDR2 SYDVKM. CDR3 sequence reads: CASTSFSDTQYF. Written as DNA, the CDR3 is TGTGCCAGCACCTCCTTCTCAGATACGCAGTATTTT.

V and J are TRBV7-9 and TRBJ1-2; 8 nucleotides line up with TRBD1. The CDR3 consists of 15 residues. J lost 6 bases, V lost 0 bases, and 6 bases had no gene match. Germline V gives CDR1 SEHNR, CDR2 FQNEAQ (reference sequence). Written as DNA, the CDR3 is TGTGCCAGCAGCTTAGCCTTCGGACAGGGTGATGGCTACACCTTC. It specifies CASSLAFGQGDGYTF.